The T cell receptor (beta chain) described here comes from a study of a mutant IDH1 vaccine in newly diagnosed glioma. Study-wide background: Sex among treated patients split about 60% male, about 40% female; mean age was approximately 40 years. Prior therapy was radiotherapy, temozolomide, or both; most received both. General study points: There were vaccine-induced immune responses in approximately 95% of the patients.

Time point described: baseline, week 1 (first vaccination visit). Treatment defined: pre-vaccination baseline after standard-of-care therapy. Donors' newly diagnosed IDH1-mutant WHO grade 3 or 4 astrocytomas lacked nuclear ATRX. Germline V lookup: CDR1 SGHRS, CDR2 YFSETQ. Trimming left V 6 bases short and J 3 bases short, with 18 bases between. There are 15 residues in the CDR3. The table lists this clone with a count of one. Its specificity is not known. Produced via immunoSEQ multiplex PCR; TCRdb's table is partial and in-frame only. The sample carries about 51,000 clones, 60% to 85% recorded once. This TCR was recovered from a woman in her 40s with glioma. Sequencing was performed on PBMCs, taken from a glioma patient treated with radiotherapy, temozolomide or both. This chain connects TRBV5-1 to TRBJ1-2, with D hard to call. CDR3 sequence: CASKSEVGHHYGYTF. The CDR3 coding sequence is TGCGCCAGCAAGTCAGAGGTGGGCCACCACTATGGCTACACCTTC.